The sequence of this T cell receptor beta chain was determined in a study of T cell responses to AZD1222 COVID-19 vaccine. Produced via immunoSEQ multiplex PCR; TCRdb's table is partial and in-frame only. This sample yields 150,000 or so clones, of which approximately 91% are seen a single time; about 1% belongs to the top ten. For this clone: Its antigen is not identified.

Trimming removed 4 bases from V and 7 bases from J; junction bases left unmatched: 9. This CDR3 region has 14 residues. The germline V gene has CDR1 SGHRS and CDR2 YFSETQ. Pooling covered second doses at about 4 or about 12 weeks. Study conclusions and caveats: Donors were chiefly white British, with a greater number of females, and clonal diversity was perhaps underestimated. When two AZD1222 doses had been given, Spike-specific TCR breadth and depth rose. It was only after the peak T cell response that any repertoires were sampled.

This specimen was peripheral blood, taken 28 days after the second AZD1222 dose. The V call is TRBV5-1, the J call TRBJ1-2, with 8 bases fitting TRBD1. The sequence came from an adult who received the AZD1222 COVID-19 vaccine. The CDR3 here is CASSPRTGHPGYTF. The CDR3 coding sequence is TGCGCCAGCAGCCCCAGGACAGGGCACCCTGGCTACACCTTC.